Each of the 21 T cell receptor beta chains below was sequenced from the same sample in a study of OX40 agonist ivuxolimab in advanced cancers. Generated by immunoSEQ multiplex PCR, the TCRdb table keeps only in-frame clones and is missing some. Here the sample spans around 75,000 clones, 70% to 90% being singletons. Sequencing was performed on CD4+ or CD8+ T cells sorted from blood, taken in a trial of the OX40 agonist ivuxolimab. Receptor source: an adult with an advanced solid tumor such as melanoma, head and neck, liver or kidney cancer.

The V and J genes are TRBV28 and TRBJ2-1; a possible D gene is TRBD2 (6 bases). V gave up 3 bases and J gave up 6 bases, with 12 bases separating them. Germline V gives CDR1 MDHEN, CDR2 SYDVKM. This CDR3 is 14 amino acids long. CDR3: CASSLVGGGNEQFF. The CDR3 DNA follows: TGTGCCAGCAGTTTGGTGGGAGGAGGCAATGAGCAGTTCTTC.

CDR3 residues: CASSDTEEAFF. The CDR3 DNA sequence: TGTGCCAGCAGCGATACAGAAGAAGCTTTCTTT. The V gene is TRBV2, the J gene TRBJ1-1, with no clear D. Germline CDR1 reads SNHLY; CDR2 reads FYNNEI. CDR3 length: 11 amino acids. V was pared by 6 bases and J by 8 bases, with 10 bases between.

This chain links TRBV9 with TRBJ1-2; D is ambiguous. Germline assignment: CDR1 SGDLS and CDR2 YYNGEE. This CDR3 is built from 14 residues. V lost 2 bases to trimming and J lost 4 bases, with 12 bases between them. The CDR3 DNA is TGTGCCAGCAGCGTCACGTCAGGAATCTATGGCTACACCTTC. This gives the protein CASSVTSGIYGYTF.

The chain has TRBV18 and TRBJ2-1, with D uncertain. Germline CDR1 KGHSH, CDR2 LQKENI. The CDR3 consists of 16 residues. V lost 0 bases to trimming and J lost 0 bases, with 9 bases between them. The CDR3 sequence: CASSPPARNSYNEQFF. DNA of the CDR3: TGTGCCAGCTCACCACCGGCTAGGAACTCCTACAATGAGCAGTTCTTC.

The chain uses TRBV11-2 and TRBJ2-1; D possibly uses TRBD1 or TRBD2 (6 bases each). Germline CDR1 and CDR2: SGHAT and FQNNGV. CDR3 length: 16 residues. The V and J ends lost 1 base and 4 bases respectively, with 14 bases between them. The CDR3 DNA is TGTGCCAGCAGCTTAGTGGGGGGCCGCCAGTACAATGAGCAGTTCTTC. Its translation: CASSLVGGRQYNEQFF.

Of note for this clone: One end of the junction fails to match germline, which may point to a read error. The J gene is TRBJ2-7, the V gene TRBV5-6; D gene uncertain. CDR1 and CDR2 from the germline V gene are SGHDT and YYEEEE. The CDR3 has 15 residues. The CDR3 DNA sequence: TGTGCCAGCAGCCCACACGGAAGGGTCCCGCGTCCTTTCCACTTC. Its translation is CASSPHGRVPRPFHF. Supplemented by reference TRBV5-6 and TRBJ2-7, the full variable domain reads DAGVTQSPTHLIKTRGQQVTLRCSPKSGHDTVSWYQQALGQGPQFIFQYYEEEERQRGNFPDRFSGHQFPNYSSELNVNALLLGDSALYLCASSPHGRVPRPFHFGPGTRLTVT.

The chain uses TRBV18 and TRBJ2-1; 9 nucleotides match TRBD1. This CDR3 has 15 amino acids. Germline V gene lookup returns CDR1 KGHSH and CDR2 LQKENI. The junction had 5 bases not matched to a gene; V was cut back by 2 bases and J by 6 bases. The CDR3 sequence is CASSPGTGSSNEQFF. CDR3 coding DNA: TGTGCCAGCTCACCAGGGACAGGGTCATCCAATGAGCAGTTCTTC.

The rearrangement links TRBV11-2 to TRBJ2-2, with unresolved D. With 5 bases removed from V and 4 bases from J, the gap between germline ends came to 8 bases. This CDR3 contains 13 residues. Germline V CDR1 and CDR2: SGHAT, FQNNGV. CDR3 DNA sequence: TGTGCCAGCAGCCCGACCCTCACCGGGGAGCTGTTTTTT. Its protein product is CASSPTLTGELFF.

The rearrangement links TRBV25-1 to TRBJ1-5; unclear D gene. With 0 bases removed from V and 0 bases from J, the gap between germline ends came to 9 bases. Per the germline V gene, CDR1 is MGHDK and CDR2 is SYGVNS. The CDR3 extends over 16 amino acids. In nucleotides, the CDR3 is TGTGCCAGCAGTGAATATTACCCGCGTAGCAATCAGCCCCAGCATTTT. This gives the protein CASSEYYPRSNQPQHF.

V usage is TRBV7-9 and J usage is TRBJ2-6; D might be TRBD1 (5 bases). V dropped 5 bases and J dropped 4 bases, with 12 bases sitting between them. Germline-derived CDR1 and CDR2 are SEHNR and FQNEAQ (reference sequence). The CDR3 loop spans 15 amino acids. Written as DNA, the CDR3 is TGTGCCAGCAGCAAGGCAGGGTCAGGGGCCAACGTCCTGACTTTC. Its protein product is CASSKAGSGANVLTF.

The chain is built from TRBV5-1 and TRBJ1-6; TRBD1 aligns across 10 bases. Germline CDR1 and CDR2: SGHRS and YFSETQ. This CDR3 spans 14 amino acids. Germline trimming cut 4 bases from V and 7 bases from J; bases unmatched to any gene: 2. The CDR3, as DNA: TGCGCCAGCAGCCCGGGACAGGGGAATTCACCCCTCCACTTT. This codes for CASSPGQGNSPLHF.

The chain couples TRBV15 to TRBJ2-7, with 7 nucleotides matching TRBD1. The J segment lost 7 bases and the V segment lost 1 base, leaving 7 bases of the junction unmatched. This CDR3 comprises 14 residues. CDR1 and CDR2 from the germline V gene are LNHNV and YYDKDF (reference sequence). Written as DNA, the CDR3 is TGTGCCACCAGCAGAGGCGAGGGGGCGAGGGAGCAGTACTTC. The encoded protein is CATSRGEGAREQYF.

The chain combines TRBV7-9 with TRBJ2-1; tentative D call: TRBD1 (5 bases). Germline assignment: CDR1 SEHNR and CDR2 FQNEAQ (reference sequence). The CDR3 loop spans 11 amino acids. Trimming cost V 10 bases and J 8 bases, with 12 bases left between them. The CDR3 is CATTGAYEQFF. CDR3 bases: TGTGCCACCACTGGGGCGTATGAGCAGTTCTTC.

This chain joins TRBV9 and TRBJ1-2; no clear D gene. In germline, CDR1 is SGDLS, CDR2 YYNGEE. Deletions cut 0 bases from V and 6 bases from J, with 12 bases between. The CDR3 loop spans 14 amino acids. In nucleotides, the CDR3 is TGTGCCAGCAGCGTAGAACCGGGAAACAATGGCTACACCTTC. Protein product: CASSVEPGNNGYTF. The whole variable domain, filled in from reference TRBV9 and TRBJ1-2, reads DSGVTQTPKHLITATGQRVTLRCSPRSGDLSVYWYQQSLDQGLQFLIQYYNGEERAKGNILERFSAQQFPDLHSELNLSSLELGDSALYFCASSVEPGNNGYTFGSGTRLTVV.

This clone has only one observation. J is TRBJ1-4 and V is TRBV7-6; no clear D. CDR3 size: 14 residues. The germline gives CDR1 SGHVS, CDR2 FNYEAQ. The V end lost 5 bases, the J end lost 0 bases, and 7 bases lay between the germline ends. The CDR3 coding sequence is TGTGCCAGCAGCCAAGTGGCAACTAATGAAAAACTGTTTTTT. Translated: CASSQVATNEKLFF.

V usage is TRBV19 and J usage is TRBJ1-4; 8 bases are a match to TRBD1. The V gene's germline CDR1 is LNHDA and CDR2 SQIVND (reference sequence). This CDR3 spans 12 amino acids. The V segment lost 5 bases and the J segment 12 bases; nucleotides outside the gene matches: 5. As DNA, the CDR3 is TGTGCCAGTAGTCCATCGGACAGGGAACTGTTTTTT. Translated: CASSPSDRELFF.

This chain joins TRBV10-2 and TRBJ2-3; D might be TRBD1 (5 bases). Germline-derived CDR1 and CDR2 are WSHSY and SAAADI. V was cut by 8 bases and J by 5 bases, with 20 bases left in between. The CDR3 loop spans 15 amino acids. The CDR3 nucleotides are TGCGCCAGCGGAAGGGGTCTCGTCCCTGAAGATACGCAGTATTTT. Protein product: CASGRGLVPEDTQYF.

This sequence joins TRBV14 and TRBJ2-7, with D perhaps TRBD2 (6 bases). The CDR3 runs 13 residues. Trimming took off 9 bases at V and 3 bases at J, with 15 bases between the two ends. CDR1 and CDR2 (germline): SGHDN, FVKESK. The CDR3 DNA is TGTGCCAGTACCGCGGGGTACGGCTACGAGCAGTACTTC. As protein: CASTAGYGYEQYF.

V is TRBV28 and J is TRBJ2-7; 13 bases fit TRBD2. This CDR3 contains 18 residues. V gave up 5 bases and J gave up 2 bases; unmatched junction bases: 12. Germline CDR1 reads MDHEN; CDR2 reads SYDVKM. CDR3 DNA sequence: TGTGCCAGCAGTCCGACTAGCGGGAGGCCCCACAAAACCTACGAGCAGTACTTC. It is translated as CASSPTSGRPHKTYEQYF. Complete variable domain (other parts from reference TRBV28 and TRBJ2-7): DVKVTQSSRYLVKRTGEKVFLECVQDMDHENMFWYRQDPGLGLRLIYFSYDVKMKEKGDIPEGYSVSREKKERFSLILESASTNQTSMYLCASSPTSGRPHKTYEQYFGPGTRLTVT.

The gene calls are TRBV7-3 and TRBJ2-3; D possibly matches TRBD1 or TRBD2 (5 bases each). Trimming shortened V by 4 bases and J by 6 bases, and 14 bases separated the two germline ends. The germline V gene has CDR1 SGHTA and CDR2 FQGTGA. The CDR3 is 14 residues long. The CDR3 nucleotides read TGTGCCAGCAGCTCCACCGGGACCCGGGATACGCAGTATTTT. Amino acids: CASSSTGTRDTQYF.

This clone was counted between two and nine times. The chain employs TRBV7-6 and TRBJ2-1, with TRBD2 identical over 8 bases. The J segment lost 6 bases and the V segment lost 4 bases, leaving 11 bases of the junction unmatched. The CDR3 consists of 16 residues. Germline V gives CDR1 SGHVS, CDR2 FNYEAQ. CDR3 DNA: TGTGCCAGCAGCTCCCTGGGGCGGGAGGTTCCCAATGAGCAGTTCTTC. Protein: CASSSLGREVPNEQFF.